Listed here are 15 T cell receptor beta chains from one sample, sequenced in a study of Ad26.COV2.S vaccination and SARS-CoV-2 variants (TCRdb year 2021). Sample treatment or condition, as interpreted from the label and publication: roughly 20 received Ad26.COV2.S at low or high dose, single or two shots; a few received placebo; per-sample allocation not given. For vaccine and placebo recipients, repertoires were sequenced using samples collected on day 63 after the first injection. Library preparation employed the immunoSEQ multiplex PCR assay. TCRdb provides this immuneACCESS table in a form limited to in-frame rearrangements. Some clones are lacking; in checked studies, under half of them reflect an unresolved V gene, and why the rest are absent is not known. Here the sample has roughly 700,000 clones; roughly 90% occur a single time. The ten largest clones add up to about 1.5% of the sample.

The sample was peripheral blood, taken in a trial of Ad26.COV2.S vaccine versus placebo. These receptors all stem from a person between 18 and 60 years old who received the Ad26.COV2.S COVID-19 vaccine or a placebo.

The CDR3 sequence is CASSWGLGNNEQFF. The CDR3 nucleotides are TGTGCCAGCAGCTGGGGACTAGGCAACAATGAGCAGTTCTTC. The chain recombines TRBV7-3 with TRBJ2-1; 8 nucleotides match TRBD2. Germline V lookup: CDR1 SGHTA, CDR2 FQGTGA. Trimming took 4 bases from V and 5 from J; bases not matched to a gene: 4. The CDR3 is made up of 14 amino acids. Using reference TRBV7-3 and TRBJ2-1 for the parts outside the CDR3, the full variable domain is GAGVSQTPSNKVTEKGKYVELRCDPISGHTALYWYRQSLGQGPEFLIYFQGTGAADDSGLPNDRFFAVRPEGSVSTLKIQRTERGDSAVYLCASSWGLGNNEQFFGPGTRLTVL.

About this clone: Other DNA sequences in this sample translate to the same CDR3. The chain links TRBV5-1 to TRBJ2-7, with 8 bases that match TRBD1. The trim removed 4 bases at V and 1 base at J, leaving 4 bases unmatched. Germline CDR1 reads SGHRS; CDR2 reads YFSETQ. The CDR3 has 14 amino acids. CDR3 coding DNA: TGCGCCAGCAGCAGGGGACAGGTGTCCTACGAGCAGTACTTC. This encodes CASSRGQVSYEQYF.

The rearrangement joins TRBV25-1 to TRBJ2-7, with TRBD1 matching 9 bases. The CDR3 is 16 residues long. The V gene end was trimmed by 1 base and the J gene end by 2 bases; junction bases not matched to a gene: 6. Germline CDR1 is MGHDK and CDR2 is SYGVNS. In nucleotides, the CDR3 is TGTGCCAGCAGTGAATTTGCCGGACAGGGGACCTACGAGCAGTACTTC. Translating gives CASSEFAGQGTYEQYF.

The chain joins TRBV2 to TRBJ1-6; 10 bases align to TRBD1. CDR1 SNHLY and CDR2 FYNNEI come from the germline V gene. V shed 4 bases and J 4 bases; nucleotides not matched to a gene: 13. CDR3 size: 19 residues. CDR3 coding DNA: TGTGCCAGCAGTGCGACCCTCCCCCAGGGACAGGGGTATAATTCACCCCTCCACTTT. It yields the protein CASSATLPQGQGYNSPLHF.

The rearrangement joins TRBV6-1 to TRBJ2-5; TRBD1 might be the D (6 bases). Trimming stripped 3 bases from V and 2 bases from J, with 7 bases between. The CDR3 consists of 13 residues. Looked up from germline, CDR1 is MNHNS and CDR2 is SASEGT. This chain's CDR3 is CASSEQGQETQYF. Written as DNA, the CDR3 is TGTGCCAGCAGTGAGCAGGGGCAAGAGACCCAGTACTTC.

This chain connects TRBV10-1 to TRBJ2-1; TRBD1 might be the D (6 bases). The CDR3 runs to 15 residues. Looked up from germline, CDR1 is WNHNN and CDR2 is SYGVQD (reference sequence). V lost 0 bases to trimming and J lost 3 bases, with 9 bases between them. The CDR3 bases are TGCGCCAGCAGTGAGTCGGGCAGGGGCTACAATGAGCAGTTCTTC. It translates to CASSESGRGYNEQFF.

This chain uses TRBV7-2 with TRBJ1-4, with D possibly being TRBD1 (6 bases). Trimming took 5 bases from V and 8 from J, leaving 18 bases between them. The CDR3 is 15 residues long. Germline V gives CDR1 SGHTA, CDR2 FQGNSA. The chain's CDR3 is CASSPGGQLGEKLFF. CDR3 DNA: TGTGCCAGCAGCCCGGGGGGGCAGCTGGGCGAAAAACTGTTTTTT.

The CDR3 spells CATSSGVNYEQYF. CDR3 sequence (DNA): TGTGCCACATCGTCGGGGGTAAATTACGAGCAGTACTTC. The chain is built from TRBV24-1 and TRBJ2-7; a possible D gene is TRBD2 (6 bases). Trimming cost V 10 bases and J 4 bases, with 16 bases left between them. Per the germline V gene, CDR1 is KGHDR and CDR2 is SFDVKD. This CDR3 has 13 amino acids.

The chain uses TRBV15 and TRBJ2-2; 15 nucleotides agree with TRBD2. V lost 7 bases, J lost 1 base, and 7 bases stayed unmatched. Germline loops: CDR1 LNHNV, CDR2 YYDKDF (reference sequence). The CDR3 runs 18 residues. The CDR3 spells CATTPGLAGGRNTGELFF. The CDR3 DNA follows: TGTGCCACCACCCCGGGACTAGCGGGGGGTCGGAACACCGGGGAGCTGTTTTTT.

This clone was seen just once. The rearrangement joins TRBV7-9 to TRBJ1-2; D uncertain. The CDR3 totals 12 residues. Germline values: CDR1 SEHNR, CDR2 FQNEAQ (reference sequence). Trimming took 2 bases from V and 3 from J, leaving 4 bases between them. CDR3 amino acids: CASSLWDYGYTF. CDR3 DNA sequence: TGTGCCAGCAGCTTATGGGACTATGGCTACACCTTC.

The chain links TRBV30 to TRBJ2-1, with D perhaps TRBD1 or TRBD2 (6 bases each). Trimming pared 0 bases from V and 6 bases from J, leaving 12 bases between. The CDR3 runs 14 residues. Germline assignment: CDR1 GTSNPN and CDR2 SVGIG (reference sequence). CDR3 nucleotides: TGTGCCTGGAGTGTACGGGGGCAAACCAATGAGCAGTTCTTC. As protein: CAWSVRGQTNEQFF. Combining the CDR3 with reference TRBV30 and TRBJ2-1 gives the whole variable domain SQTIHQWPATLVQPVGSPLSLECTVEGTSNPNLYWYRQAAGRGLQLLFYSVGIGQISSEVPQNLSASRPQDRQFILSSKKLLLSDSGFYLCAWSVRGQTNEQFFGPGTRLTVL.

This clone was found once. The chain has TRBV19 and TRBJ2-6; no clear D. The germline gives CDR1 LNHDA, CDR2 SQIVND (reference sequence). V lost 5 bases and J 0 bases, leaving 11 bases between the germline ends. This CDR3 spans 16 amino acids. This CDR3 reads CASSPRLLSGANVLTF. The CDR3 bases are TGTGCCAGTAGTCCCCGACTCCTCTCTGGGGCCAACGTCCTGACTTTC. Complete variable domain (other parts from reference TRBV19 and TRBJ2-6): DGGITQSPKYLFRKEGQNVTLSCEQNLNHDAMYWYRQDPGQGLRLIYYSQIVNDFQKGDIAEGYSVSREKKESFPLTVTSAQKNPTAFYLCASSPRLLSGANVLTFGAGSRLTVL.

V is TRBV5-1 and J is TRBJ1-2; 8 nucleotides align to TRBD1. The trim removed 2 bases at V and 9 bases at J, leaving 12 bases unmatched. The germline CDR1 and CDR2 sequences are SGHRS and YFSETQ. The CDR3 sequence is 15 residues long. CDR3 region: CASSLRTGLDVSYTF. The CDR3 bases are TGCGCCAGCAGCTTACGGACAGGGCTGGACGTCAGCTACACCTTC.

This chain links TRBV10-3 with TRBJ2-3, with a possible D match to TRBD2 (5 bases). CDR3 length: 16 amino acids. Germline loops: CDR1 ENHRY, CDR2 SYGVKD. The V and J ends lost 0 bases and 0 bases respectively, with 10 bases between them. The CDR3 sequence: CAISESTGSSTDTQYF. The CDR3 DNA follows: TGTGCCATCAGTGAGTCCACGGGATCTAGCACAGATACGCAGTATTTT.

The rearrangement links TRBV6-5 to TRBJ2-1; D is unresolved. Germline V gene lookup returns CDR1 MNHEY and CDR2 SVGAGI. V lost 2 bases, J lost 8 bases, and 13 bases lay in between. The CDR3 spans 14 residues. The CDR3 here is CASSYALGSHEQFF. CDR3 DNA: TGTGCCAGCAGTTACGCCCTCGGTTCGCATGAGCAGTTCTTC.